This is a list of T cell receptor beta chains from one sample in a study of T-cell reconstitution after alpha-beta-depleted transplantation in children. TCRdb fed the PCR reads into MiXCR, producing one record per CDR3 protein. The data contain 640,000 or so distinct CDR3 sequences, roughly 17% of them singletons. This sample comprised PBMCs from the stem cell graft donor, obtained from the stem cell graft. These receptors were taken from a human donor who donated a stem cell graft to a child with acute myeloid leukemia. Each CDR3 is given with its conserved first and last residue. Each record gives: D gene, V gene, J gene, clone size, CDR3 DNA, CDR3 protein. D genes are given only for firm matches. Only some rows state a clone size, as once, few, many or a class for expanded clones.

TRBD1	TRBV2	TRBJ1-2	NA	TGTGCCAGCAGGTTGGGACAGAATGGCTACACCTTC	CASRLGQNGYTF
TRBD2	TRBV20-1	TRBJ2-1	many	TGCAGTGCCCGGGGGGAGTACAATGAGCAGTTCTTC	CSARGEYNEQFF
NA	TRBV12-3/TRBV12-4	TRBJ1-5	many	TGTGCCAGCAGTTTGAGCCAGGGTAGCAATCAGCCCCAGCATTTT	CASSLSQGSNQPQHF
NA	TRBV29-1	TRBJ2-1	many	TGCAGCGTCCCTCGTGGGCAGGGCGGTAATGAGCAGTTCTTC	CSVPRGQGGNEQFF
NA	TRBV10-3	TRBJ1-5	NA	TGTGCCACGAGCCCGGATGGGGTTAATCAGCCCCAGCATTTT	CATSPDGVNQPQHF
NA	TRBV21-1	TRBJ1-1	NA	TGTGCCAGCAGCAAAGCCAGGTCCGAACCCAGCACGGGGAACACTGAAGCTTTCTTT	CASSKARSEPSTGNTEAFF
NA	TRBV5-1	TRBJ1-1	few	TGCGCCAGCAGCTTGGACCGACAGGAGCGACGAATGAACACTGAAGCTTTCTTT	CASSLDRQERRMNTEAFF
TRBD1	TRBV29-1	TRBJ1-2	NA	TGCAGCGTTGAAGATCGAACGGCCCGGGACAGGACCCTAGGCTACACCTTC	CSVEDRTARDRTLGYTF
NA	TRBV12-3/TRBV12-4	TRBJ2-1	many	TGTGCCAGCAGTTTTGGGACGGTAGACAATGAGCAGTTCTTC	CASSFGTVDNEQFF
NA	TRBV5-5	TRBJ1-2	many	TGTGCCAGCAGCTTGGGACTGCCGAACTATGGCTACACCTTC	CASSLGLPNYGYTF
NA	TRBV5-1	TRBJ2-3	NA	TGCGCCAGCAGCTTAAACCTCGGTGCGCAGTATTTT	CASSLNLGAQYF
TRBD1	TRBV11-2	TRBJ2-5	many	TGTGCCAGCAGGACAGGGGGAGAGACCCAGTACTTC	CASRTGGETQYF
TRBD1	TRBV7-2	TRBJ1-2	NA	TGTGCCAGCAGCATTATTTATGGGACAGGAGGTGGCTACACCTTC	CASSIIYGTGGGYTF
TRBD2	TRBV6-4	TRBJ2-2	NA	TGTGCCAGCAGCCCTAGCGGGGGCGTAAGGACCGGGGAGCTGTTTTTT	CASSPSGGVRTGELFF
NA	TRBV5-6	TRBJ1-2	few	TGTGCCAGCAGCTTGTTGGATCGGTGGACAGAGGATGGCTACACCTTC	CASSLLDRWTEDGYTF
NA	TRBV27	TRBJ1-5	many	TGTGCCAGCAGTTTGGGGACTAGCAATCAGCCCCAGCATTTT	CASSLGTSNQPQHF
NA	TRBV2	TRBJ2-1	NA	TGTGCCAGCAGTGTACAGGGCGCCATTGGGGAGCAGTTCTTC	CASSVQGAIGEQFF
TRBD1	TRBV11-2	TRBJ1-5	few	TGTGCCAGCAGCTTAGATGGGAGGAGAGGGGGCGGTTTTAGCAATCAGCCCCAGCATTTT	CASSLDGRRGGGFSNQPQHF
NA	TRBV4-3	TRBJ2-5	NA	TGCGCCAGCAGCCGCTGGCTCCAAGAGACCCAGTACTTC	CASSRWLQETQYF
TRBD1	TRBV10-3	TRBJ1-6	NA	TGTGCCATCAGCGAGGGACAGGGCATCGATTCACCCCTCCACTTT	CAISEGQGIDSPLHF
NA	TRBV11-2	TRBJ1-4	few	TGTGCCAGCAGCGAGGGAATGACTAATGAAAAACTGTTTTTT	CASSEGMTNEKLFF
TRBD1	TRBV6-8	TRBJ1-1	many	TGTGCCAGCATTATCGGAGAAGGACAGGGGCCGACTGAAGCTTTCTTT	CASIIGEGQGPTEAFF
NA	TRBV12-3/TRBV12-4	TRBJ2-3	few	TGTGCCAGCAGTTTAGTGGCCCAGGGGGGAAGAGATACGCAGTATTTT	CASSLVAQGGRDTQYF
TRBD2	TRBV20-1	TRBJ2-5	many	TGCAGTGCTAGAGAAACTAGCGGGGGGGTAGAGACCCAGTACTTC	CSARETSGGVETQYF
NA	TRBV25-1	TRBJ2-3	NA	TGTGCCAGCAGTTCCTTGGGCGGGGGCAAGAGAGATACGCAGTATTTT	CASSSLGGGKRDTQYF
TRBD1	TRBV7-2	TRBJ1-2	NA	TGTGCCAGCAGCCCCGGTGGTTCGGGACAGGGCAGCGGCTACACCTTC	CASSPGGSGQGSGYTF
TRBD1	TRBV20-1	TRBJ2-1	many	TGCAGTGCTACTCCGGGACAGGGGGCATATGAGCAGTTCTTC	CSATPGQGAYEQFF